This T cell receptor (beta chain) originates from a study of a mutant IDH1 vaccine in newly diagnosed glioma. Looking at the study overall: Patients under treatment included about 62% males and approximately 40% females and had a mean age of 40.4 years. Week 35 was assigned to visit V12, and week 47 was assigned to visit V13. Previous treatment comprised radiotherapy, temozolomide, or both, mostly both.

The table came from immunoSEQ multiplex PCR; TCRdb's copy has only in-frame clones and leaves some out. The table lists tens of thousands of clones, over 75% of them singletons, with 5.2% in the top ten. Time point in this sample: week 47, end of study. All doses held 300 ug of mutant IDH1 20-mer peptide, with topical imiquimod. Trimming left V 0 bases short and J 7 bases short, with 18 bases between. This CDR3 has 16 amino acids. Germline loops: CDR1 LNHDA, CDR2 SQIVND (reference sequence). On this clone: Its antigen is still unknown.

The clonotype was recovered from a man aged 40-55 years with glioma. This specimen was PBMCs, taken from a glioma patient whose treatment included an IDH1 peptide vaccine. The rearrangement links TRBV19 to TRBJ1-1; possible D gene TRBD1, 5 bases. This CDR3 reads CASSIDFRTGGGEAFF. As DNA, the CDR3 is TGTGCCAGTAGTATAGATTTTCGCACGGGGGGTGGTGAAGCTTTCTTT.